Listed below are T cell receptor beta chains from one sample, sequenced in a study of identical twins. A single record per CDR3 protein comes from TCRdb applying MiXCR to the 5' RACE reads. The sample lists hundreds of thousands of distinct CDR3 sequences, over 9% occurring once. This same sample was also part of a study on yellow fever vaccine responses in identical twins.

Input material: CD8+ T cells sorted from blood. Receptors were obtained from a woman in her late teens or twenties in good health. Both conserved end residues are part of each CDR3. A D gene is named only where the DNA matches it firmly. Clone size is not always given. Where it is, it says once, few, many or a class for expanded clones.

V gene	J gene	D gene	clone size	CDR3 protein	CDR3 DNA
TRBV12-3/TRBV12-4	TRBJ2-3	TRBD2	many	CASIPGLTADTQYF	TGTGCCAGCATCCCGGGACTAACAGCAGATACGCAGTATTTT
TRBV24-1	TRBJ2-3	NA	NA	CATSDSTRPSIKDTQYF	TGTGCCACCAGTGATTCTACCAGGCCCTCAATTAAAGATACGCAGTATTTT
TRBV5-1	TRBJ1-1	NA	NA	CASSDDSTTEAFF	TGCGCCAGCAGCGATGACAGTACCACTGAAGCTTTCTTT
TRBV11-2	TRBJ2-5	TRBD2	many	CASSLVFLAAGRGEETQYF	TGTGCCAGCAGCTTAGTATTCTTGGCGGCGGGTCGGGGGGAAGAGACCCAGTACTTC
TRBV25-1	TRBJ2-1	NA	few	CASSEEGTYYNEQFF	TGTGCCAGCAGTGAGGAGGGGACTTACTACAATGAGCAGTTCTTC
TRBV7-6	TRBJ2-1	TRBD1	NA	CASSLGTGSQNNEQFF	TGTGCCAGCAGCTTAGGGACAGGTTCCCAAAACAATGAGCAGTTCTTC
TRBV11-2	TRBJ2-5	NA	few	CASSLSAWPQETQYF	TGTGCCAGCAGCTTATCAGCCTGGCCGCAAGAGACCCAGTACTTC
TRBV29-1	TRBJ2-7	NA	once	CSVVMGSGPPLEQYF	TGCAGCGTTGTGATGGGGAGCGGGCCACCCTTGGAGCAGTACTTC
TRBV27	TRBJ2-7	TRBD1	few	CASSLLPDRGYEQYF	TGTGCCAGCAGTTTACTACCCGACAGGGGATACGAGCAGTACTTC
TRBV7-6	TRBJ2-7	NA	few	CASSLALWYEQYF	TGTGCCAGCAGCTTAGCGCTTTGGTACGAGCAGTACTTC
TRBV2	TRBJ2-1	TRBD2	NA	CASPQPGTTYNEQFF	TGTGCCAGCCCGCAGCCCGGGACTACTTACAATGAGCAGTTCTTC
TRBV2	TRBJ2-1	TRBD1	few	CASRTGTGVYNEQFF	TGTGCCAGTAGAACCGGGACAGGGGTCTACAATGAGCAGTTCTTC
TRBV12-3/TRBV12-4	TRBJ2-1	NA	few	CASSLEGGAEFF	TGTGCCAGCAGTTTAGAGGGGGGGGCTGAGTTCTTC
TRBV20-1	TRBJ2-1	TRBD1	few	CSAKSRDRAHNEQFF	TGCAGTGCTAAGTCCCGGGACAGGGCCCACAATGAGCAGTTCTTC
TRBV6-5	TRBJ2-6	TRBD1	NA	CASSYDRGTSGANVLTF	TGTGCCAGCAGTTACGACAGGGGCACCTCTGGGGCCAACGTCCTGACTTTC
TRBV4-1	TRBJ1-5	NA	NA	CASSQGTGQSNQPQHF	TGCGCCAGCAGCCAAGGAACAGGGCAAAGCAATCAGCCCCAGCATTTT
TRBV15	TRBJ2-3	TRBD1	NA	CATSTWDRGADTQYF	TGTGCCACCAGCACCTGGGACAGGGGAGCAGATACGCAGTATTTT
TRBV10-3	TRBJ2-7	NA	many	CAISESPSYEQYF	TGTGCCATCAGTGAGTCCCCCTCCTACGAGCAGTACTTC
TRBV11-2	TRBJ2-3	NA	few	CASSLETGIDTQYF	TGTGCCAGCAGCTTAGAAACAGGGATAGATACGCAGTATTTT
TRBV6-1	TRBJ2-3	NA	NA	CASSGSGASGTDTQYF	TGTGCCAGCAGTGGCTCAGGGGCCTCCGGCACAGATACGCAGTATTTT
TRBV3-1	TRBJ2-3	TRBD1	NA	CASSQESPLQGATSTDTQYF	TGTGCCAGCAGCCAAGAATCTCCCCTACAGGGGGCAACAAGCACAGATACGCAGTATTTT
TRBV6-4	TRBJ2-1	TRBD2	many	CASSAGLAGGHEQFF	TGTGCCAGCAGTGCCGGACTAGCGGGAGGCCATGAGCAGTTCTTC
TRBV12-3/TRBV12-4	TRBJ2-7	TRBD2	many	CASSLWGGIYEQYF	TGTGCCAGCAGTTTATGGGGGGGGATCTACGAGCAGTACTTC
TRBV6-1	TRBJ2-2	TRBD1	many	CASSEAQGGWTGELFF	TGTGCCAGCAGTGAAGCACAGGGGGGATGGACCGGGGAGCTGTTTTTT
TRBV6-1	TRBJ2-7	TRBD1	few	CASSAGQATYEQYF	TGTGCCAGCAGTGCCGGACAGGCCACCTACGAGCAGTACTTC
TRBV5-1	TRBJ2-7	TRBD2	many	CASSYDGTSGFSYEQYF	TGCGCCAGCAGCTACGACGGGACTAGCGGGTTCTCCTACGAGCAGTACTTC
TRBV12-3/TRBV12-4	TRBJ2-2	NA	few	CASSLAGSAGELFF	TGTGCCAGCAGTTTAGCGGGATCTGCCGGGGAGCTGTTTTTT
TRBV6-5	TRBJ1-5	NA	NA	CASSVYSNQPQHF	TGTGCCAGCAGTGTCTATAGCAATCAGCCCCAGCATTTT
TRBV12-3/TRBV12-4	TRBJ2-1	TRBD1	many	CASRRGTGVAF	TGTGCCAGCAGACGGGGGACAGGGGTCGCCTTC
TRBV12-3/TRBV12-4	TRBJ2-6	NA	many	CASSIVGSGANVLTF	TGTGCCAGCAGCATCGTTGGCTCTGGGGCCAACGTCCTGACTTTC
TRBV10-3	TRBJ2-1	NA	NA	CAISGGGGGSPEQFF	TGTGCCATCAGTGGCGGGGGCGGTGGGTCTCCTGAGCAGTTCTTC
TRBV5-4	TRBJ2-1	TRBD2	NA	CASSLAASGLDEQFF	TGTGCCAGCAGCTTGGCCGCTAGCGGGTTGGATGAGCAGTTCTTC
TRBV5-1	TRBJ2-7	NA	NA	CASSALESGAVQYF	TGCGCCAGCAGCGCACTGGAGTCTGGGGCGGTGCAGTACTTC
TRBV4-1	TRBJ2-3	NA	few	CATGWGDWDTQYF	TGCGCCACCGGGTGGGGGGATTGGGATACGCAGTATTTT
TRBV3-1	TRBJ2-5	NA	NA	CASSQDDETQYF	TGTGCCAGCAGCCAAGACGACGAGACCCAGTACTTC
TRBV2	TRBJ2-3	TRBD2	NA	CAGLDTDTQYF	TGTGCCGGACTAGACACAGATACGCAGTATTTT
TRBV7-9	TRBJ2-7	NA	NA	CASSPPGRGRDEQYF	TGTGCCAGCAGCCCCCCGGGGCGCGGAAGGGACGAGCAGTACTTC
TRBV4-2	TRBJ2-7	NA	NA	CASSQGGQEQYF	TGTGCCAGCAGCCAAGGCGGCCAAGAGCAGTACTTC
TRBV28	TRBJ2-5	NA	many	CASSLSGEETQYF	TGTGCCAGCAGTTTATCAGGGGAAGAGACCCAGTACTTC
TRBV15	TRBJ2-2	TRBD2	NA	CATSRDLGLAGLGELFF	TGTGCCACCAGCAGAGATCTGGGACTAGCGGGCCTCGGGGAGCTGTTTTTT
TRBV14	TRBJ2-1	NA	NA	CASSPNSNNEQFF	TGTGCCAGCAGCCCAAACAGCAACAATGAGCAGTTCTTC
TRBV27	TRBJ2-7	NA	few	CASSLGKPYEQYF	TGTGCCAGCAGTTTAGGGAAACCCTACGAGCAGTACTTC
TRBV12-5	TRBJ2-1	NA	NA	CASREDNYNEQFF	TGTGCTAGTCGCGAGGACAACTACAATGAGCAGTTCTTC
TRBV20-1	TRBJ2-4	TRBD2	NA	CSARDRLAGEGIAKNIQYF	TGCAGTGCTAGAGATCGGCTAGCGGGAGAAGGTATAGCCAAAAACATTCAGTACTTC
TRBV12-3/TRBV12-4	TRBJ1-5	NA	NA	CASGGWFSNQPQHF	TGTGCCAGCGGAGGGTGGTTTAGCAATCAGCCCCAGCATTTT
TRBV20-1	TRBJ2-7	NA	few	CSARDRDTSYEQYF	TGCAGTGCTAGAGATCGGGACACTTCCTACGAGCAGTACTTC
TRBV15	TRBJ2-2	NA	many	CATSREGGDNTGELFF	TGTGCCACCAGCAGAGAAGGCGGAGACAACACCGGGGAGCTGTTTTTT
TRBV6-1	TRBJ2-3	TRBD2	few	CASSSLFGGVSTDTQYF	TGTGCCAGCAGCAGCCTTTTCGGGGGGGTGAGCACAGATACGCAGTATTTT
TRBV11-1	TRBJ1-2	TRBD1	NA	CASSFGTEEFGYTF	TGTGCCAGCAGCTTCGGGACAGAAGAATTTGGCTACACCTTC
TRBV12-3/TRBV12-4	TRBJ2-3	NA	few	CASSSLDTDTQYF	TGTGCCAGCAGCTCCTTAGACACAGATACGCAGTATTTT
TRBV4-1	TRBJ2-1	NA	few	CASSQAGGDEQFF	TGCGCCAGCAGCCAAGCTGGGGGCGATGAGCAGTTCTTC
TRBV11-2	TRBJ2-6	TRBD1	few	CASSFEQGSQLSGANVLTF	TGTGCCAGCAGCTTCGAACAGGGGTCGCAACTCTCTGGGGCCAACGTCCTGACTTTC
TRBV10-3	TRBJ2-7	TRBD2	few	CAIKGLAGTDEQYF	TGTGCCATCAAAGGACTAGCGGGAACTGACGAGCAGTACTTC